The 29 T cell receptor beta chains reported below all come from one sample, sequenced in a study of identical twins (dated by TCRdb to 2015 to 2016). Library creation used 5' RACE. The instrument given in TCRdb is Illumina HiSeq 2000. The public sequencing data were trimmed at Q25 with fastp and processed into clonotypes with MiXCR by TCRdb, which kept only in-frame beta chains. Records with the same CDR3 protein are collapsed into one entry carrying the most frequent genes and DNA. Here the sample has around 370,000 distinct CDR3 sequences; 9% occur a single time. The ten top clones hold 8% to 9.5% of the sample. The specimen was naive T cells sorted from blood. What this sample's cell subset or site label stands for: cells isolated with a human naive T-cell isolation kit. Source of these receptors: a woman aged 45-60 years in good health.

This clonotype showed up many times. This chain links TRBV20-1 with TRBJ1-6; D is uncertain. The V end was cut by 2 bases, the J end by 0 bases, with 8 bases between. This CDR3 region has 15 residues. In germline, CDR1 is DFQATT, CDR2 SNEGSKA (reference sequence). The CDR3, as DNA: TGCAGTGCTAGATTGGGGAGCTCCTATAATTCACCCCTCCACTTT. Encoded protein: CSARLGSSYNSPLHF.

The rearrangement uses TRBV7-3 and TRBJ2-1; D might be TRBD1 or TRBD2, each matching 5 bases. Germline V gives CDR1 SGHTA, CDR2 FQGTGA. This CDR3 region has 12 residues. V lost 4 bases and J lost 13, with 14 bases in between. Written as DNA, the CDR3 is TGTGCCAGCAGCTGGGGCCTCGGACTTCAGTTCTTC. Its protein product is CASSWGLGLQFF. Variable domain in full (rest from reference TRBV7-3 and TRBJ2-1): GAGVSQTPSNKVTEKGKYVELRCDPISGHTALYWYRQSLGQGPEFLIYFQGTGAADDSGLPNDRFFAVRPEGSVSTLKIQRTERGDSAVYLCASSWGLGLQFFGPGTRLTVL.

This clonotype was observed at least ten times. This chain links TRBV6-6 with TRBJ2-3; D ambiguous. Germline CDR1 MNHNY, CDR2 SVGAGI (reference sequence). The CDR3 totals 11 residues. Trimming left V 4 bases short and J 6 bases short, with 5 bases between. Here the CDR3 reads CASSLIDTQYF. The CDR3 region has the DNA TGTGCCAGCAGTTTAATCGATACGCAGTATTTT.

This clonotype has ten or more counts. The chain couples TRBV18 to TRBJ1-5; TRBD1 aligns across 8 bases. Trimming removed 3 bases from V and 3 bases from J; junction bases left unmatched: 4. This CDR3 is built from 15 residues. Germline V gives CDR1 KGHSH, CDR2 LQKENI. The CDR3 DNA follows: TGTGCCAGCTCACCGACGGGACAGGTCAATCAGCCCCAGCATTTT. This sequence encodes CASSPTGQVNQPQHF.

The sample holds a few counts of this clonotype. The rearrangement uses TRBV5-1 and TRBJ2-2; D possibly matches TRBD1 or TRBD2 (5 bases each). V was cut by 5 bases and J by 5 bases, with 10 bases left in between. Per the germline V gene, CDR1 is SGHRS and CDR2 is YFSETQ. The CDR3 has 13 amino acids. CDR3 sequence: CASRGTETGELFF. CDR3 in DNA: TGCGCCAGCAGGGGGACGGAAACCGGGGAGCTGTTTTTT.

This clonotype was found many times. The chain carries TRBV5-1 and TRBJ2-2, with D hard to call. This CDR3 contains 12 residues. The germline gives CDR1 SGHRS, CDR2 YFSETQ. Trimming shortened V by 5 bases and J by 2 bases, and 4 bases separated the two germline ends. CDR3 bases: TGCGCCAGCAGGGGAAACACCGGGGAGCTGTTTTTT. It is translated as CASRGNTGELFF. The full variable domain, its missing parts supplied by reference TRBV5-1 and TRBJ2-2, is KAGVTQTPRYLIKTRGQQVTLSCSPISGHRSVSWYQQTPGQGLQFLFEYFSETQRNKGNFPGRFSGRQFSNSRSEMNVSTLELGDSALYLCASRGNTGELFFGEGSRLTVL.

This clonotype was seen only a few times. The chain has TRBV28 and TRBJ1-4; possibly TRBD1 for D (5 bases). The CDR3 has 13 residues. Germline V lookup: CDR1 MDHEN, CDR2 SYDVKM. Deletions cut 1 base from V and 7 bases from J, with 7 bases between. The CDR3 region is CASSLSGFEKLFF. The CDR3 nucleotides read TGTGCCAGCAGTTTATCAGGGTTTGAAAAACTGTTTTTT.

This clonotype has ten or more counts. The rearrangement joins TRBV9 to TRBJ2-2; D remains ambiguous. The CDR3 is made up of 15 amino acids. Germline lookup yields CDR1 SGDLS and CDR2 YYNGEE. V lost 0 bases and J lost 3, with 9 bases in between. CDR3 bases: TGTGCCAGCAGCGTAGTGGGCACCCACACCGGGGAGCTGTTTTTT. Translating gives CASSVVGTHTGELFF.

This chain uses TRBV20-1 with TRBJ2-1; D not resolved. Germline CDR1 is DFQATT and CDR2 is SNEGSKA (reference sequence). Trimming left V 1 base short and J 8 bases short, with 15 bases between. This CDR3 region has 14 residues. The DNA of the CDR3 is TGCAGTGCTAGAGGCCTGGGCCGGTCCGATGAGCAGTTCTTC. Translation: CSARGLGRSDEQFF.

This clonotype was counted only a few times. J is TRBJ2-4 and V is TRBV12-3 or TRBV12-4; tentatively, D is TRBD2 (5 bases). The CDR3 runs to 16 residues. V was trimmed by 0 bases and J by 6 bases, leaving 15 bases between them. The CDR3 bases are TGTGCCAGCAGTTTAGCGTACGACCCACGGGGAAACATTCAGTACTTC. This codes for CASSLAYDPRGNIQYF.

CDR3 amino acids: CAISDRTSGRAGPEQFF. The DNA for the CDR3 is TGTGCCATCAGTGATAGGACTAGCGGGAGGGCCGGACCTGAGCAGTTCTTC. This chain joins TRBV10-3 and TRBJ2-1, with TRBD2 matching over 15 bases. J was trimmed by 9 bases and V by 3 bases; bases with no gene match: 9. Germline lookup yields CDR1 ENHRY and CDR2 SYGVKD. The CDR3 is 17 amino acids.

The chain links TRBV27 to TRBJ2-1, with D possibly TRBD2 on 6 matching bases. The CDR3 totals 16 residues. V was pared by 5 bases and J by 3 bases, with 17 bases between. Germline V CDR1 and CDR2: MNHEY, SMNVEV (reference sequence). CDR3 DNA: TGTGCCAGCAGTATCGTCGGGACTGAGAACTACAATGAGCAGTTCTTC. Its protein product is CASSIVGTENYNEQFF.

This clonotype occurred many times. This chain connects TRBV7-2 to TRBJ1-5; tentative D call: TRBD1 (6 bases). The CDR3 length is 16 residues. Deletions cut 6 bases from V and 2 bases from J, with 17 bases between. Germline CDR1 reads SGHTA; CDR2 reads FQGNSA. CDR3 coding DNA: TGTGCCAGCAGAGGTACAGGGTTGGGCGGCAATCAGCCCCAGCATTTT. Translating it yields CASRGTGLGGNQPQHF.

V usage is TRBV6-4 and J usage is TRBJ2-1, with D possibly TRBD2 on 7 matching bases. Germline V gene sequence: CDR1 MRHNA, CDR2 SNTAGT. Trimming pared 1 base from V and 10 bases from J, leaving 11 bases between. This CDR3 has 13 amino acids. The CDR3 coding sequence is TGTGCCAGCAGTGACTTGGGGGGGGGCGAGCAGTTCTTC. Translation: CASSDLGGGEQFF.

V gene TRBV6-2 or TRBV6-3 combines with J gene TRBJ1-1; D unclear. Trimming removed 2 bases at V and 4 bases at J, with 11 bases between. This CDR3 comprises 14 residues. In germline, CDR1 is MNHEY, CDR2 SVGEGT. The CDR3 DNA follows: TGTGCCAGCAGTTACCGGGTAGGCGGCACTGAAGCTTTCTTT. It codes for CASSYRVGGTEAFF.

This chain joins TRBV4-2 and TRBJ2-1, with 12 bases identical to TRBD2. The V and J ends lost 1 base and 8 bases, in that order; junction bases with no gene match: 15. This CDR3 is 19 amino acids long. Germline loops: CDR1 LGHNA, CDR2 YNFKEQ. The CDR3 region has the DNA TGTGCCAGCAGCCAAGGGTCCCTAGCGGGAGGGGTTAGTGGGGATGAGCAGTTCTTC. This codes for CASSQGSLAGGVSGDEQFF.

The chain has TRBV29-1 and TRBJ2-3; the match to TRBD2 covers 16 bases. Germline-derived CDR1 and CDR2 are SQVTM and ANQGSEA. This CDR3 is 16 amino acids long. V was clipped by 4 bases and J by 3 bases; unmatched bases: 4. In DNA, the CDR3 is TGCAGCGTTGCCCCGGGACTAGCGGGAGGGACAGATACGCAGTATTTT. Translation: CSVAPGLAGGTDTQYF.

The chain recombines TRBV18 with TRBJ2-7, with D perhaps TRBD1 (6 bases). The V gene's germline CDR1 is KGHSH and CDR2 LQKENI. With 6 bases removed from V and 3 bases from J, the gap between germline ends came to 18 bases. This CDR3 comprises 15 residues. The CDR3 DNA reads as TGTGCCAGCTCTCTGAACGCGGACAGACTCTACGAGCAGTACGTC. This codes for CASSLNADRLYEQYV.

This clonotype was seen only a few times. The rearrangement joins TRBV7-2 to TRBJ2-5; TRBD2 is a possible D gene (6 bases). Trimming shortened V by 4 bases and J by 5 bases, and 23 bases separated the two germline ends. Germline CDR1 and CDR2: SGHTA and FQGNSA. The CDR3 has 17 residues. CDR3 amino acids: CASSSPPSGLAKETQYF. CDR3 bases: TGTGCCAGCAGCTCCCCACCGTCGGGTCTAGCGAAGGAGACCCAGTACTTC.

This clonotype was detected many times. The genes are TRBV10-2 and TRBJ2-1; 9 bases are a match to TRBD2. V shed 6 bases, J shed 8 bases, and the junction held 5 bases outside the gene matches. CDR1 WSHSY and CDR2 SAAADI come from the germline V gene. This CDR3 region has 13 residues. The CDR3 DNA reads TGCGCCAGCAGAATAGCGGGAGCGGATGAGCAGTTCTTC. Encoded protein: CASRIAGADEQFF.

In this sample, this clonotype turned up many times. This CDR3 reads CASSSGQGNEKLFF. As DNA, the CDR3 is TGCGCCAGCAGCAGCGGACAGGGGAATGAAAAACTGTTTTTT. The chain uses TRBV5-1 and TRBJ1-4, with TRBD1 identical over 9 bases. Germline V gene data show CDR1 as SGHRS and CDR2 as YFSETQ. With 4 bases clipped from V and 5 bases from J, the junction kept 3 bases outside the gene matches. The CDR3 length is 14 residues.

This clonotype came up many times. The CDR3 region has the DNA TGTGCCAGCAGCGTCGGAGACATCCTCCCCCAGCATTTT. Translated: CASSVGDILPQHF. V is TRBV7-9 and J is TRBJ1-5; D remains unclear. Germline loops: CDR1 SEHNR, CDR2 FQNEAQ (reference sequence). The length of the CDR3 is 13 residues. Trimming pared 5 bases from V and 10 bases from J, leaving 15 bases between.

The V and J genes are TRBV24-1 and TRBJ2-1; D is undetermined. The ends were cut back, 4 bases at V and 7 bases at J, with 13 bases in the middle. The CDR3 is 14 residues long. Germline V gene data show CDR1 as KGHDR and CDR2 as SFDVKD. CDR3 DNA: TGTGCCACCAGTGACGAGAGTGACGTTAATGAGCAGTTCTTC. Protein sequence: CATSDESDVNEQFF.

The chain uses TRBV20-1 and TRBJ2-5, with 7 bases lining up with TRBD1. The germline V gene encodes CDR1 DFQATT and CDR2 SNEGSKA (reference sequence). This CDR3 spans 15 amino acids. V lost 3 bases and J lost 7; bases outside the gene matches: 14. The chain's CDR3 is CSASPGQPGSGTQYF. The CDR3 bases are TGCAGTGCTAGCCCGGGACAGCCCGGAAGTGGGACCCAGTACTTC.

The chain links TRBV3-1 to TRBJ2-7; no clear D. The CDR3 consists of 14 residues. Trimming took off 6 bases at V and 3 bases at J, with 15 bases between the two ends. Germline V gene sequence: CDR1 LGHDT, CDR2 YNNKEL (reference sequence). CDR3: CASSSTVRVYEQYF. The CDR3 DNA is TGTGCCAGCAGTTCCACAGTAAGGGTCTACGAGCAGTACTTC.

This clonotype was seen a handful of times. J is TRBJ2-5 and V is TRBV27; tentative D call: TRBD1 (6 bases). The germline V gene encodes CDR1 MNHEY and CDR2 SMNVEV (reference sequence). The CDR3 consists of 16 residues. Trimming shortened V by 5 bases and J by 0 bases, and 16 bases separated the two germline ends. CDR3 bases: TGTGCCAGCAGTGGGGGCTGGTCGACGTACCAAGAGACCCAGTACTTC. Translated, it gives CASSGGWSTYQETQYF.

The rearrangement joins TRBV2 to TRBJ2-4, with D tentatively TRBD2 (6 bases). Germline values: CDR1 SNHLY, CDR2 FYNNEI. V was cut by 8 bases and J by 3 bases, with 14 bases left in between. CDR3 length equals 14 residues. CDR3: CASVGGKGKNIQYF. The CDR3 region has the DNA TGTGCCAGCGTAGGCGGGAAAGGCAAAAACATTCAGTACTTC.

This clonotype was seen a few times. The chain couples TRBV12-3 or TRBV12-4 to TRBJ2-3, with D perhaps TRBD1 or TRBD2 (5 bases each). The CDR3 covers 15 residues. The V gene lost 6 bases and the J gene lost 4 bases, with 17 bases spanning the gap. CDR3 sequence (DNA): TGTGCCAGCAGCCCCCCGGGGCCTGGGGCAGATACGCAGTATTTT. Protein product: CASSPPGPGADTQYF.

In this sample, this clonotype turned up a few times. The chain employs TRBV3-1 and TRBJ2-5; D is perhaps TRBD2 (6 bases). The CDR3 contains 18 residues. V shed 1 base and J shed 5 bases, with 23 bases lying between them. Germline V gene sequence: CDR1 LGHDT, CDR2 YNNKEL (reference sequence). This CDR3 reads CASSQGPGTPGGVETQYF. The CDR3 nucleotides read TGTGCCAGCAGCCAAGGCCCCGGGACCCCCGGGGGTGTTGAGACCCAGTACTTC.